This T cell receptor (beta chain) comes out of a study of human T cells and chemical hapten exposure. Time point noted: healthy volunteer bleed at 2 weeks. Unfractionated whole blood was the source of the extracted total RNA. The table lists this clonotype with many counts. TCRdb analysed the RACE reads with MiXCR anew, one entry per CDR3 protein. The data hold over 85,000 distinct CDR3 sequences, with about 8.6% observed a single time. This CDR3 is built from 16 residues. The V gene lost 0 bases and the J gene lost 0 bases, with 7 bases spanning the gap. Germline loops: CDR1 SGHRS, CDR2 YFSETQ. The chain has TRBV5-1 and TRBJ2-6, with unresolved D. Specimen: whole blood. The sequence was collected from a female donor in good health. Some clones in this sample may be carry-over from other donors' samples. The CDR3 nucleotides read TGCGCCAGCAGCTTGGGAGCAGTCTCTGGGGCCAACGTCCTGACTTTC. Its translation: CASSLGAVSGANVLTF.